A single sample gave rise to the 14 T cell receptor beta chains below, sequenced in a study of blood T cell repertoires in COVID-19. Repertoires were generated with immunoSEQ multiplex PCR, while TCRdb's copy carries only in-frame clones and drops some. The sample shows some 100,000 clones, 70% to 90% of them seen only once. Sequencing input: peripheral blood. All receptors derive from a human donor in a cohort sampled during active COVID-19.

The chain links TRBV6-5 to TRBJ1-1; D possibly corresponds to TRBD1 (6 bases). Trimming stripped 6 bases from V and 0 bases from J, with 14 bases between. CDR3 length equals 15 residues. Germline CDR1 and CDR2: MNHEY and SVGAGI. Written as DNA, the CDR3 is TGTGCCAGCAGCGGGGGGAGGGGGATGAACACTGAAGCTTTCTTT. It codes for CASSGGRGMNTEAFF.

This chain connects TRBV25-1 to TRBJ2-1, with D perhaps TRBD2 (7 bases). Per germline, CDR1 MGHDK and CDR2 SYGVNS. The CDR3 has 13 residues. The V and J ends lost 8 bases and 8 bases respectively, with 16 bases between them. CDR3 bases: TGTGCCAGCGGATGGGGGAGGGGGGATGAGCAGTTCTTC. It translates to CASGWGRGDEQFF.

There are a few counts of this clone. The V gene is TRBV5-6, the J gene TRBJ1-6; no definite D call. Germline lookup yields CDR1 SGHDT and CDR2 YYEEEE. Trimming cost V 4 bases and J 7 bases, with 6 bases left between them. The CDR3 has 12 residues. The CDR3 coding sequence is TGTGCCAGCAGCCGTCTGAATTCACCCCTCCACTTT. Residues: CASSRLNSPLHF.

V usage is TRBV7-3 and J usage is TRBJ2-7, with a tentative D call TRBD1 (5 bases). V lost 3 bases, J lost 5 bases, and 11 bases lay in between. The CDR3 runs to 13 residues. Per the germline V gene, CDR1 is SGHTA and CDR2 is FQGTGA. The chain's CDR3 is CASSFTPRDEQYF. The CDR3 DNA reads TGTGCCAGCAGCTTTACCCCCAGGGACGAGCAGTACTTC.

This clone was observed a handful of times. This rearrangement joins TRBV5-8 to TRBJ2-7; D is unresolved. This CDR3 has 14 residues. Germline CDR1 reads SGHTS; CDR2 reads YDEGEE. V shed 4 bases and J shed 3 bases, with 14 bases lying between them. CDR3: CASSPGYTYYEQYF. DNA for the CDR3: TGTGCCAGCAGCCCAGGTTACACCTACTACGAGCAGTACTTC.

The gene calls are TRBV9 and TRBJ2-1, with 7 bases aligning to TRBD1. The V gene end was trimmed by 3 bases and the J gene end by 7 bases; junction bases not matched to a gene: 13. The germline gives CDR1 SGDLS, CDR2 YYNGEE. The CDR3 sequence is 16 residues long. This CDR3 is CASSATGAAYLNEQFF. The CDR3, as DNA: TGTGCCAGCAGCGCCACAGGGGCCGCCTATCTTAATGAGCAGTTCTTC. Full variable domain (remainder filled in from reference TRBV9 and TRBJ2-1): DSGVTQTPKHLITATGQRVTLRCSPRSGDLSVYWYQQSLDQGLQFLIQYYNGEERAKGNILERFSAQQFPDLHSELNLSSLELGDSALYFCASSATGAAYLNEQFFGPGTRLTVL.

The rearrangement links TRBV1 to TRBJ2-1; the tabulated D call, TRBD2, remains unverified against the DNA. TRBV1 is assigned pseudogene status. This CDR3 region has 15 residues. The CDR3 sequence is CTSSQPGLLYNEQFF. CDR3 DNA sequence: TGCACCAGCAGCCAACCGGGACTACTTTACAATGAGCAGTTCTTC.

This rearrangement joins TRBV6-2 or TRBV6-3 to TRBJ2-7; 11 bases match TRBD1. This CDR3 spans 12 amino acids. Germline V gene data show CDR1 as MNHEY and CDR2 as SVGEGT. V gave up 6 bases and J gave up 7 bases; unmatched junction bases: 2. CDR3 DNA sequence: TGTGCCAGCAGCGGGACAGGGGGTGAGCAGTACTTC. This codes for CASSGTGGEQYF.

The chain joins TRBV5-1 to TRBJ1-5, with D uncertain. There are 15 residues in the CDR3. CDR1 SGHRS and CDR2 YFSETQ come from the germline V gene. V was cut by 0 bases and J by 0 bases, with 7 bases left in between. The CDR3 loop reads CASSLVGDSNQPQHF. As DNA, the CDR3 is TGCGCCAGCAGCTTGGTGGGAGATAGCAATCAGCCCCAGCATTTT.

The V call is TRBV5-4, the J call TRBJ2-3, with D perhaps matching TRBD1 (6 bases). V lost 5 bases and J 3 bases, leaving 10 bases between the germline ends. The CDR3 loop spans 13 amino acids. Germline V gene data show CDR1 as SGHNT and CDR2 as YYREEE (reference sequence). In DNA, the CDR3 is TGTGCCAGCAGTTTTGGACAGACAGATACGCAGTATTTT. It yields the protein CASSFGQTDTQYF.

The chain employs TRBV27 and TRBJ1-6; TRBD1 agrees at 7 bases. Germline CDR1 and CDR2: MNHEY and SMNVEV (reference sequence). The CDR3 spans 14 residues. Trimming removed 7 bases from V and 7 bases from J; junction bases left unmatched: 7. CDR3 amino acids: CASNRQGPNSPLHF. The DNA of the CDR3 is TGTGCCAGCAACCGACAGGGACCAAATTCACCCCTCCACTTT.

The genes are TRBV7-6 and TRBJ1-2; 10 bases line up with TRBD1. Germline CDR1 is SGHVS and CDR2 is FNYEAQ. The CDR3 sequence is 15 residues long. With 3 bases clipped from V and 4 bases from J, the junction kept 5 bases outside the gene matches. The CDR3 DNA sequence: TGTGCCAGCAGCTTGGGGGGGACAGGGGTCTATGGCTACACCTTC. Protein sequence: CASSLGGTGVYGYTF. Using reference TRBV7-6 and TRBJ1-2 for the parts outside the CDR3, the full variable domain is GAGVSQSPRYKVTKRGQDVALRCDPISGHVSLYWYRQALGQGPEFLTYFNYEAQQDKSGLPNDRFSAERPEGSISTLTIQRTEQRDSAMYRCASSLGGTGVYGYTFGSGTRLTVV.

The CDR3 coding sequence is TGTGCCAGCAGCCTGGCCCGCAGGGGTGGAAACACCATATATTTT. Translated, it gives CASSLARRGGNTIYF. The genes are TRBV5-6 and TRBJ1-3, with a weak D call TRBD1 (6 bases). The V end was cut by 4 bases, the J end by 3 bases, with 14 bases between. This CDR3 spans 15 amino acids. Per the germline V gene, CDR1 is SGHDT and CDR2 is YYEEEE.

The chain has TRBV28 and TRBJ1-1; D not certain. The V gene lost 8 bases and the J gene lost 2 bases, with 6 bases spanning the gap. The CDR3 covers 11 residues. Germline V gene sequence: CDR1 MDHEN, CDR2 SYDVKM. This CDR3 is CASLRNTEAFF. In nucleotides, the CDR3 is TGTGCCAGCCTTAGAAACACTGAAGCTTTCTTT.